The TCR delta chain described here comes from a study of gamma-delta chains in newborns, infants, children. Background on the study: Innate gammadelta T cells reportedly expand polyclonally right after birth, driven by microbial exposure, per the title.

TCRdb re-called clones from the reads via CATT. The data contain over a thousand delta-chain clones, around 3.4% of them singletons. This clone is medium-sized (0.01 to 0.1%). Sequenced input: blood. The receptor was isolated from a child who was a newborn, infant or young child, either healthy, febrile or measles-vaccinated (not recorded which).

CDR3 amino acids: CACDTGDWGILPYTDKLIF. The CDR3 DNA sequence: TGTGCCTGTGACACCGGCGACTGGGGGATACTGCCGTACACCGATAAACTCATCTTT. The chain joins TRDV2 to TRDJ1, with 12 bases fitting TRDD3. Germline V gene sequence: CDR1 GEAIGNYY, CDR2 EKD. CDR3 length: 19 residues. V trimming: 0 bases; J trimming: 0 bases; junction bases outside the gene matches: 10.